These 9 T cell receptor beta chains came from one sample sequenced in a study of blood T cell repertoires in COVID-19. This table comes from immunoSEQ multiplex PCR, and its TCRdb copy is limited to in-frame clones, with some not included. The sample contains around 200,000 clones, approximately 90% of which appear only once. Sequenced material: peripheral blood. The receptors stem from a man in his forties with acute or convalescent COVID-19.

The chain uses TRBV9 and TRBJ2-5; 8 bases map to TRBD1. The CDR3 runs 14 residues. Germline assignment: CDR1 SGDLS and CDR2 YYNGEE. V shed 4 bases, J shed 5 bases, and the junction held 7 bases outside the gene matches. CDR3 DNA: TGTGCCAGCAGCTCCCGGACAGGGAGGGAGACCCAGTACTTC. It specifies CASSSRTGRETQYF.

V and J are TRBV11-3 and TRBJ2-1, with a tentative D call TRBD2 (5 bases). Germline V lookup: CDR1 SGHNT, CDR2 YENEEA. The CDR3 is made up of 15 amino acids. V was pared by 3 bases and J by 2 bases, with 11 bases between. In DNA, the CDR3 is TGTGCCAGCAGCTTCCTCGCGGGCCCCTACAATGAGCAGTTCTTC. It yields the protein CASSFLAGPYNEQFF.

The V gene is TRBV7-2, the J gene TRBJ2-3, with D possibly matching TRBD2 (5 bases). The germline CDR1 and CDR2 sequences are SGHTA and FQGNSA. Trimming shortened V by 1 base and J by 1 base, and 9 bases separated the two germline ends. This CDR3 has 15 residues. The CDR3: CASSLVFSGTDTQYF. CDR3 DNA: TGTGCCAGCAGCTTAGTTTTTAGCGGCACAGATACGCAGTATTTT. The full variable domain, with the rest looked up from reference TRBV7-2 and TRBJ2-3, is GAGVSQSPSNKVTEKGKDVELRCDPISGHTALYWYRQSLGQGLEFLIYFQGNSAPDKSGLPSDRFSAERTGGSVSTLTIQRTQQEDSAVYLCASSLVFSGTDTQYFGPGTRLTVL.

This clone has just a few counts. The same CDR3 arises from other DNA sequences in this sample as well. The chain has TRBV12-3 or TRBV12-4 and TRBJ1-2; D is ambiguous. V shed 5 bases and J shed 1 base, with 8 bases lying between them. The CDR3 consists of 13 residues. For the CDR3, the DNA is TGTGCCAGCAGTCCCACACGTAACTATGGCTACACCTTC. Its translation is CASSPTRNYGYTF.

This clone has just one count. CDR3: CASTMGTSGGEQYF. CDR3 nucleotides: TGCGCCAGCACTATGGGGACTAGCGGGGGCGAGCAGTACTTC. The rearrangement joins TRBV5-1 to TRBJ2-7; 14 bases match TRBD2. CDR3 length: 14 amino acids. Germline CDR1 reads SGHRS; CDR2 reads YFSETQ. The trim removed 6 bases at V and 6 bases at J, leaving 5 bases unmatched. Looking up the rest from reference TRBV5-1 and TRBJ2-7 gives the full variable domain: KAGVTQTPRYLIKTRGQQVTLSCSPISGHRSVSWYQQTPGQGLQFLFEYFSETQRNKGNFPGRFSGRQFSNSRSEMNVSTLELGDSALYLCASTMGTSGGEQYFGPGTRLTVT.

The chain combines TRBV9 with TRBJ2-7, with D uncertain. Germline CDR1 reads SGDLS; CDR2 reads YYNGEE. V lost 0 bases to trimming and J lost 1 base, with 11 bases between them. The CDR3 is made up of 15 amino acids. This CDR3 is CASSVGAVRSYEQYF. The CDR3 DNA sequence: TGTGCCAGCAGCGTAGGCGCGGTGAGATCCTACGAGCAGTACTTC.

This sequence joins TRBV19 and TRBJ1-4; D is perhaps TRBD1 (5 bases). This CDR3 spans 15 amino acids. V lost 5 bases and J 8 bases, leaving 18 bases between the germline ends. CDR1 LNHDA and CDR2 SQIVND come from the germline V gene (reference sequence). CDR3 in DNA: TGTGCCAGTAGTCGATACAGGCAGGGCCAAGAAAAACTGTTTTTT. Protein sequence: CASSRYRQGQEKLFF.

The V gene is TRBV7-9, the J gene TRBJ2-7; TRBD1 aligns across 7 bases. This CDR3 region has 13 residues. Germline CDR1 and CDR2: SEHNR and FQNEAQ (reference sequence). Germline trimming cut 4 bases from V and 2 bases from J; bases unmatched to any gene: 2. CDR3 DNA sequence: TGTGCCAGCAGCTCGACAGGGCCCTACGAGCAGTACTTC. Translated, it gives CASSSTGPYEQYF.

The chain couples TRBV7-2 to TRBJ2-7; 7 nucleotides agree with TRBD2. The germline V gene has CDR1 SGHTA and CDR2 FQGNSA. The CDR3 has 14 residues. After removal of 3 bases from V and 0 bases from J, the junction contained 2 bases not matched to a gene. The CDR3 loop reads CASSFSGSSYEQYF. CDR3 sequence (DNA): TGTGCCAGCAGCTTTAGCGGGTCCTCCTACGAGCAGTACTTC.